This note documents a single T cell receptor (beta chain) sequence. The antigen is undetermined. These data originate in a study of T cell responses to AZD1222 COVID-19 vaccine. Broader study findings: Clonal diversity was possibly underestimated, and the donors were mostly white British, with more females. Spike-specific TCR repertoires showed rising breadth and depth after two AZD1222 doses.

This CDR3 is built from 15 residues. Trimming pared 0 bases from V and 1 base from J, leaving 10 bases between. The germline V gene has CDR1 SGHRS and CDR2 YFSETQ. Libraries were prepared by immunoSEQ multiplex PCR; TCRdb keeps only in-frame clonotypes and omits some of them. This repertoire shows fewer than 130,000 clones, around nine tenths found once; its top ten account for about 15%. Sample: peripheral blood, taken 28 days after the second AZD1222 dose. This receptor was identified in an adult who received the AZD1222 COVID-19 vaccine. The rearrangement uses TRBV5-1 and TRBJ2-5, with D perhaps matching TRBD1 (6 bases). The CDR3 DNA is TGCGCCAGCAGCTTGGAAGGACAGCTCCAAGAGACCCAGTACTTC. Protein product: CASSLEGQLQETQYF.